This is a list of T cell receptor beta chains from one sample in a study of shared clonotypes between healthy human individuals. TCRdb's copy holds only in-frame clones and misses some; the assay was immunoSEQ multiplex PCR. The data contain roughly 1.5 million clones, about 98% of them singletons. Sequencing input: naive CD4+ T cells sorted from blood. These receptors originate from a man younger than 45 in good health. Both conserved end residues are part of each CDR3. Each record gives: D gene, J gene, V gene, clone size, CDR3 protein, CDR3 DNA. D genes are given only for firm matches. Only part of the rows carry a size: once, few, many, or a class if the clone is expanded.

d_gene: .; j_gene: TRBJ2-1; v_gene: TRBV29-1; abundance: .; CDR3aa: CSTSTSYNEQFF; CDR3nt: TGCAGCACCTCAACAAGCTACAATGAGCAGTTCTTC
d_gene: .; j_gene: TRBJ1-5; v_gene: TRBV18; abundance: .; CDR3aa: CASSPTHGDQPQHF; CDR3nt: TGTGCCAGCTCACCAACGCACGGGGACCAGCCCCAGCATTTT
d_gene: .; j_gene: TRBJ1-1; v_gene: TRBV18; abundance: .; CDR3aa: CASSPPSQGTTEAFF; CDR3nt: TGTGCCAGCTCACCACCGTCGCAGGGAACCACTGAAGCTTTCTTT
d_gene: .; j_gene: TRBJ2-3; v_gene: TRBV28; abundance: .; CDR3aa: CASTPMWGTDTQYF; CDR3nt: TGTGCCAGCACCCCTATGTGGGGCACAGATACGCAGTATTTT
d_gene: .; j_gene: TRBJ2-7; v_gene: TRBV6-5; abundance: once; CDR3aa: CASGAPIPGYEQYF; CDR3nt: TGTGCCAGTGGGGCCCCAATTCCGGGGTACGAGCAGTACTTC
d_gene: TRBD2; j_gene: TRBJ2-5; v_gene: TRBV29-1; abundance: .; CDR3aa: CSVSTSGGETQYF; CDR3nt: TGCAGCGTGTCGACTAGCGGGGGAGAGACCCAGTACTTC
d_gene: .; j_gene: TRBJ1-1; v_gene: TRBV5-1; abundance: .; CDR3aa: CASSLEVNTEAFF; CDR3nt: TGCGCCAGCAGCTTGGAAGTCAACACTGAAGCTTTCTTT
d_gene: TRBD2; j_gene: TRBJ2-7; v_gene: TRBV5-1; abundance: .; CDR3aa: CASSLGLAGVYEQYF; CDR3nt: TGCGCCAGCAGCTTGGGACTAGCGGGAGTCTACGAGCAGTACTTC
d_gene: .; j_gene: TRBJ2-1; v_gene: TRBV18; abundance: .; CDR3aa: CASSPSPGDDRYNEQFF; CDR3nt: TGTGCCAGCTCACCATCCCCCGGGGACGACAGATACAATGAGCAGTTCTTC
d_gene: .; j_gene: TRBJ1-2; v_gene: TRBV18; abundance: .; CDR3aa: CASSPPSVPYGYTF; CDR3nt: TGTGCCAGCTCACCACCGTCCGTTCCTTATGGCTACACCTTC
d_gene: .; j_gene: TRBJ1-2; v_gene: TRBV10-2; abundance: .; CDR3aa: CASRADRLGYTF; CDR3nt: TGCGCCAGCAGAGCCGACAGGCTGGGCTACACCTTC
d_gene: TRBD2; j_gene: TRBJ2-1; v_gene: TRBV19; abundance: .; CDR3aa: CASSQLAGTEQFF; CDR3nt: TGTGCCAGTAGTCAACTAGCGGGTACTGAGCAGTTCTTC
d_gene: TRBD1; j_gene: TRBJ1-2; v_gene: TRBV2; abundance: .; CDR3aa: CASGGQGSLFGYTF; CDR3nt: TGTGCCAGCGGGGGACAGGGATCCCTTTTTGGCTACACCTTC
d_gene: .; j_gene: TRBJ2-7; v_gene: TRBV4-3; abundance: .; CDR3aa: CASSQDARGWEQYF; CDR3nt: TGCGCCAGCAGCCAAGATGCCAGGGGTTGGGAGCAGTACTTC
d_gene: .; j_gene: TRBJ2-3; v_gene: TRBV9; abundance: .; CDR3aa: CASSIRFPDTQYF; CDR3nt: TGTGCCAGCAGCATCCGGTTTCCAGATACGCAGTATTTT
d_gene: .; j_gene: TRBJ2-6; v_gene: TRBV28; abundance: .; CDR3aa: CASSFRTVGANVLTF; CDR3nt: TGTGCCAGCAGTTTCCGGACAGTTGGGGCCAACGTCCTGACTTTC
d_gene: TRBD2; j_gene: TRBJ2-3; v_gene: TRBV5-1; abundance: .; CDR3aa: CASSELAGGPDTQYF; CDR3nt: TGCGCCAGCAGCGAGCTAGCGGGAGGGCCAGATACGCAGTATTTT
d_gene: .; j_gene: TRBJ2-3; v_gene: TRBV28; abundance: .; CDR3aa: CASSWGPQYF; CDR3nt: TGTGCCAGCAGTTGGGGACCGCAGTATTTT
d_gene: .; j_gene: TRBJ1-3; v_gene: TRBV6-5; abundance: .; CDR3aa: CASSTPSHSGNTIYF; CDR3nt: TGTGCCAGCAGTACTCCATCCCACTCTGGAAACACCATATATTTT
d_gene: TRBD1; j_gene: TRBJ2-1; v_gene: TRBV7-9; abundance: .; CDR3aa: CASRLGGRSYNEQFF; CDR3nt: TGTGCCAGCAGGCTAGGGGGCAGGTCCTACAATGAGCAGTTCTTC
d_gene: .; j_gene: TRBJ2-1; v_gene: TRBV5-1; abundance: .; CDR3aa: CASKGSGGASYNEQFF; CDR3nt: TGCGCCAGCAAAGGCTCAGGGGGGGCTTCCTACAATGAGCAGTTCTTC
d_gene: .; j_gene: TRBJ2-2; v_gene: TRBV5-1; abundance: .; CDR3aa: CASSLSWVNTGELFF; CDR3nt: TGCGCCAGCAGCTTGTCCTGGGTTAACACCGGGGAGCTGTTTTTT
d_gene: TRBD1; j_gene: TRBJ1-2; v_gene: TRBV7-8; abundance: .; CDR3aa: CASSAGQDFYGYTF; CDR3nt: TGTGCCAGCAGCGCGGGACAGGATTTCTATGGCTACACCTTC
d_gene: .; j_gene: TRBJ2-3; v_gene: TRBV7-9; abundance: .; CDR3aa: CASDLDSTDTQYF; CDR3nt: TGTGCCAGCGACCTGGACAGCACAGATACGCAGTATTTT
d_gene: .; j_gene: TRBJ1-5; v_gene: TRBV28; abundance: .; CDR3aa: CASRQNQPQHF; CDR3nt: TGTGCCAGCAGGCAGAATCAGCCCCAGCATTTT
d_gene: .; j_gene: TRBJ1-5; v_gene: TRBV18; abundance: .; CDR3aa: CASSRLGNSNQPQHF; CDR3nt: TGTGCCAGCTCACGATTAGGGAATAGCAATCAGCCCCAGCATTTT
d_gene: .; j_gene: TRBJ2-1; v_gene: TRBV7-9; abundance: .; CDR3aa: CASRRGGEQFF; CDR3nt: TGTGCCAGCAGGCGAGGGGGTGAGCAGTTCTTC
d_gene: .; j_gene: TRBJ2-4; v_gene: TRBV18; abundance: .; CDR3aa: CASSPGIAKNIQYF; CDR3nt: TGTGCCAGCTCACCCGGGATAGCCAAAAACATTCAGTACTTC
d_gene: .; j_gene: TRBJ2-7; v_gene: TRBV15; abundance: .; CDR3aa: CATSGGTGTYEQYF; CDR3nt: TGTGCCACCAGCGGGGGAACAGGGACCTACGAGCAGTACTTC
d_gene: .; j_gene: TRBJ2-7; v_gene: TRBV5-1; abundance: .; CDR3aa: CASSTGHRNSYEQYF; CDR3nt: TGCGCCAGCAGCACGGGACACCGTAATTCGTACGAGCAGTACTTC
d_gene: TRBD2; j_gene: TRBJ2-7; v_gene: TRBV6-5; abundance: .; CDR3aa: CASSYSFAGGPYEQYF; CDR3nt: TGTGCCAGCAGTTACTCGTTTGCGGGAGGGCCCTACGAGCAGTACTTC
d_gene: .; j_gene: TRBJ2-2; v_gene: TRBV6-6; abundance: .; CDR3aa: CASSQPAGLGTGELFF; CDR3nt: TGTGCCAGCAGTCAACCCGCAGGGTTGGGCACCGGGGAGCTGTTTTTT
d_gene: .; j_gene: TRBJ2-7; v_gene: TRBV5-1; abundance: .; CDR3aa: CASSYRGTSYEQYF; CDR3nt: TGCGCCAGCAGTTATAGGGGCACCTCATACGAGCAGTACTTC
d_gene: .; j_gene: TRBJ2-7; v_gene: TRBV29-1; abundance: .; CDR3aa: CSVVRNLPYEQYF; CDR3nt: TGCAGCGTTGTTAGGAATCTACCCTACGAGCAGTACTTC
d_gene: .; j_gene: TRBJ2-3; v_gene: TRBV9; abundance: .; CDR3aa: CASSQISTDTQYF; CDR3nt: TGTGCCAGCAGCCAGATAAGCACAGATACGCAGTATTTT
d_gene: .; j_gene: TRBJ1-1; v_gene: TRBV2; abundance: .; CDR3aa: CASSESRNTEAFF; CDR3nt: TGTGCCAGCAGTGAATCGAGGAACACTGAAGCTTTCTTT
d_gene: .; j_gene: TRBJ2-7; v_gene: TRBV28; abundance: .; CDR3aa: CASSFPPGESGEQYF; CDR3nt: TGTGCCAGCAGTTTCCCCCCCGGGGAATCGGGGGAGCAGTACTTC
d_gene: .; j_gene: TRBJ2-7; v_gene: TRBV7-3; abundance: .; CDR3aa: CASSYNSFYEQYF; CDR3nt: TGTGCCAGCAGCTATAACTCTTTCTACGAGCAGTACTTC
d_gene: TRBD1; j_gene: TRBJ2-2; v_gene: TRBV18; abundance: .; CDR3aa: CASSPPGQANTGELFF; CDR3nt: TGTGCCAGCTCACCACCGGGACAGGCAAACACCGGGGAGCTGTTTTTT
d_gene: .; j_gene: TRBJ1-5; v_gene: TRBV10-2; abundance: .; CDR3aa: CASRGGISNQPQHF; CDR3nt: TGCGCCAGCAGGGGCGGGATTAGCAATCAGCCCCAGCATTTT
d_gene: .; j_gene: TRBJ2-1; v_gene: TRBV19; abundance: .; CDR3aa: CASSPFSPAASSYNEQFF; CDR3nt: TGTGCCAGTAGTCCTTTTTCCCCAGCGGCGAGCTCCTACAATGAGCAGTTCTTC
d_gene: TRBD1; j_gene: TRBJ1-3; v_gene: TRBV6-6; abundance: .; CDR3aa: CASSQKQGNSGNTIYF; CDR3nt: TGTGCCAGCAGTCAGAAACAGGGGAACTCTGGAAACACCATATATTTT
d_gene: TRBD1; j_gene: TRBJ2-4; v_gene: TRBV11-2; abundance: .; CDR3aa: CASSLRAGGVLF; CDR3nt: TGTGCCAGCAGCTTAAGGGCAGGGGGTGTACTCTTC
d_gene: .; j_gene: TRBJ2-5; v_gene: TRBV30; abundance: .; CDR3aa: CAWSLAPQETQYF; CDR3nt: TGTGCCTGGAGTTTGGCGCCTCAAGAGACCCAGTACTTC
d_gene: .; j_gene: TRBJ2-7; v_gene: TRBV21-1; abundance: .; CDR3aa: CASSKAQRSTEYIQHRRWYEQYF; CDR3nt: TGTGCCAGCAGCAAAGCCCAACGTTCAACAGAATACATACAGCATAGGAGATGGTACGAGCAGTACTTC
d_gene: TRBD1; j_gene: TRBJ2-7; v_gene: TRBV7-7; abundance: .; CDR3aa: CASSRDRGYEQYF; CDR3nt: TGTGCTAGCAGCAGAGACAGGGGGTACGAGCAGTACTTC
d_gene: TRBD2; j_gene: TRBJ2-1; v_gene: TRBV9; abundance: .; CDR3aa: CASSVVSGRAYYNEQFF; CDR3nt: TGTGCCAGCAGCGTAGTTAGCGGGAGGGCCTATTACAATGAGCAGTTCTTC
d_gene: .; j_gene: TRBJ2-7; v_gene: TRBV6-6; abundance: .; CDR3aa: CASSYSRLAPGEQYF; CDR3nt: TGTGCCAGCAGTTACTCGAGGCTAGCGCCCGGGGAGCAGTACTTC
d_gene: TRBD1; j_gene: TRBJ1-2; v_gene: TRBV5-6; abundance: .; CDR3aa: CASITGDYGYTF; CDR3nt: TGTGCCAGCATTACAGGGGACTATGGCTACACCTTC
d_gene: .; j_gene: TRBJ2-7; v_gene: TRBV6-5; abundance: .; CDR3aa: CASRVRYEQYF; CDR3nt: TGTGCCAGTAGAGTACGGTACGAGCAGTACTTC
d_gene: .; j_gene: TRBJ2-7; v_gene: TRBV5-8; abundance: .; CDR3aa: CASSRILYEQYF; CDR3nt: TGTGCCAGCAGCAGGATACTCTACGAGCAGTACTTC
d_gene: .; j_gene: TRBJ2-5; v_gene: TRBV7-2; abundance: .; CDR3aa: CASGPLAAKETQYF; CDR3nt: TGTGCCAGCGGCCCTCTAGCCGCCAAAGAGACCCAGTACTTC
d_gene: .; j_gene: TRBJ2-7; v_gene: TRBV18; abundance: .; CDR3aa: CASSPPGRTYEQYF; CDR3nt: TGTGCCAGCTCACCACCGGGCAGGACCTACGAGCAGTACTTC
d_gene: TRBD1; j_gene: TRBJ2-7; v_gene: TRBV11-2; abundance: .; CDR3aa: CASSPDRGLPAYEQYF; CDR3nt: TGTGCCAGCAGCCCTGACAGGGGGCTCCCCGCCTACGAGCAGTACTTC
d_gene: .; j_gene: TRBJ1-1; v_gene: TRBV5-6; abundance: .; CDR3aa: CASSFRGTTNTEAFF; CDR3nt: TGTGCCAGCAGCTTTCGAGGGACTACGAACACTGAAGCTTTCTTT
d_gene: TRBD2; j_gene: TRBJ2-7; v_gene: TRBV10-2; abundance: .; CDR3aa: CASSESTRLAPYEQYF; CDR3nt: TGCGCCAGCAGTGAGTCCACTAGACTAGCCCCCTACGAGCAGTACTTC
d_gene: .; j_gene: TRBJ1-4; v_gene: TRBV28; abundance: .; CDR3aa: CASSPRGLPNEKLFF; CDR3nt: TGTGCCAGCAGCCCCCGAGGTTTGCCTAATGAAAAACTGTTTTTT